The 9 T cell receptor beta chains reported below all come from one sample, sequenced in a study of tumor and adjacent non-tumor tissue in lung cancer. The library came from three nested PCR rounds adapted from ARM-PCR protocols. TCRdb reprocessed the multiplex PCR reads via MiXCR and lists one record per CDR3 protein. The repertoire holds 75,000 to 90,000 distinct CDR3 sequences, with roughly three quarters as singletons. This sample's RNA came from whole unsorted tissue. More than 3 cm separated this lung sample from the edge of the tumor. The material sequenced was distant non-tumor lung tissue. Receptor source: a woman aged 50 to 60 with non-small cell lung cancer.

A remark on this clonotype: A read error may produce the germline difference seen at one junction end. The V and J genes are TRBV6-1 and TRBJ2-1; D not certain. Germline CDR1 reads MNHNS; CDR2 reads SASEGT. CDR3 length equals 14 residues. CDR3 DNA: TGCGTCAGCAGTAGGCACCACCCTTACAATGAGCAGTTCTTC. Residues: CVSSRHHPYNEQFF.

This clonotype qualifies as medium-sized. CDR3 protein: CASRRASHGYTF. The DNA for the CDR3 is TGTGCCAGCAGGCGGGCAAGCCATGGCTACACCTTC. The gene calls are TRBV6-1 and TRBJ1-2; D not resolved. The germline V gene encodes CDR1 MNHNS and CDR2 SASEGT. The germline V and J ends were trimmed by 6 bases and 6 bases, with 11 bases remaining between them. The CDR3 contains 12 residues.

V is TRBV6-1 and J is TRBJ2-7, with D perhaps TRBD2 (5 bases). Per the germline V gene, CDR1 is MNHNS and CDR2 is SASEGT. V lost 0 bases, J lost 2 bases, and 17 bases lay in between. The CDR3 runs to 17 residues. CDR3 amino acids: CASSEAVRTGVTYEQYF. In DNA, the CDR3 is TGTGCCAGCAGTGAAGCGGTTCGGACTGGCGTAACCTACGAGCAGTACTTC.

Of note for this clonotype: This CDR3 fails to terminate in the conserved phenylalanine or tryptophan, so it likely reflects a read error. This chain connects TRBV29-1 to TRBJ2-2; D tentatively reads TRBD1 or TRBD2 (5 bases each). Germline V lookup: CDR1 SQVTM, CDR2 ANQGSEA. This CDR3 has 14 residues. The CDR3 DNA is TGTAGCGCATTGGGACCTGCGAACACCGGGGAGCTGTTTCTT. This encodes CSALGPANTGELFL.

This clonotype occurred once. The rearrangement joins TRBV7-4 to TRBJ2-7; 11 nucleotides align to TRBD2. CDR1 SGHVT and CDR2 SQSDAQ come from the germline V gene. J lost 6 bases, V lost 7 bases, and 11 bases had no gene match. The CDR3 totals 15 residues. For the CDR3, the DNA is TGTGCCAGCATCGATAGCGGGAGGGCCCGACCCGAGCAGTACTTC. This encodes CASIDSGRARPEQYF.

Regarding this clonotype: Relative to the germline gene, one junction end is altered; a read error may explain this. The chain couples TRBV6-5 to TRBJ2-3; possible D gene TRBD2, 6 bases. Germline CDR1 MNHEY, CDR2 SVGAGI. The CDR3 covers 19 residues. CDR3 nucleotides: TGTGTCAGCAGTTACTCCACTGGGGACTCCCCCCGAACCACAGATACGCAGTATTTT. Protein product: CVSSYSTGDSPRTTDTQYF.

Of note for this clonotype: A much bigger clone sits one base away, suggesting this may be a read error. J is TRBJ1-1 and V is TRBV7-9, with D possibly TRBD1 on 5 matching bases. Trimming took off 5 bases at V and 7 bases at J, with 14 bases between the two ends. Germline loops: CDR1 SEHNR, CDR2 FQNEAQ (reference sequence). CDR3 length: 13 amino acids. The CDR3 is CASSLRADSEAFF. DNA for the CDR3: TGTGCCAGCAGCCTCAGGGCTGACAGTGAAGCTTTCTTT.

With regard to this clonotype: This may be a read error, as it is one base from a much larger clone. This chain connects TRBV30 to TRBJ1-1, with a possible D match to TRBD1 (5 bases). The germline V gene has CDR1 GTSNPN and CDR2 SVGIG (reference sequence). There are 15 residues in the CDR3. The CDR3 is CARSATSGARTEAFF. As DNA, the CDR3 is TGTGCCCGGAGCGCGACTAGCGGGGCCCGGACTGAAGCTTTCTTT.

As to this clonotype: As the CDR3 is not closed by the conserved phenylalanine or tryptophan, this likely results from a read error. The V call is TRBV11-2, the J call TRBJ1-5; D remains ambiguous. This CDR3 region has 15 residues. CDR1 is SGHAT and CDR2 is FQNNGV in the germline V gene. The CDR3 loop reads CAGRLSWGIDQSQHS. Written as DNA, the CDR3 is TGTGCCGGCAGGCTCTCCTGGGGAATTGATCAGTCCCAGCATTCT.